The 20 T cell receptor beta chains below all came from one sample that was sequenced in a study of OX40 agonist ivuxolimab in advanced cancers. Sequencing used immunoSEQ multiplex PCR; TCRdb keeps in-frame clones, though not all of them. Of around 40,000 clones listed, 88% are singletons. The sequencing used CD4+ or CD8+ T cells sorted from blood, collected in a trial of the OX40 agonist ivuxolimab. The source is an adult with an advanced solid tumor such as melanoma, head and neck, liver or kidney cancer.

The chain carries TRBV29-1 and TRBJ2-4, with a possible D match to TRBD1 (5 bases). CDR3 length: 15 residues. V was shortened by 0 bases and J by 1 base, with 10 bases between the two germline ends. Germline V gives CDR1 SQVTM, CDR2 ANQGSEA. This chain's CDR3 is CSVEDPRAAKNIQYF. In DNA form, the CDR3 reads TGCAGCGTTGAAGACCCCAGGGCGGCCAAAAACATTCAGTACTTC.

This clone was observed once. The J gene is TRBJ1-2, the V gene TRBV7-9; D ambiguous. CDR1 and CDR2 from the germline V gene are SEHNR and FQNEAQ (reference sequence). The CDR3 runs 13 residues. The ends were cut back, 8 bases at V and 6 bases at J, with 16 bases in the middle. CDR3 loop: CASGIYGVDGYTF. The CDR3, as DNA: TGTGCCAGCGGGATCTACGGGGTTGATGGCTACACCTTC.

The CDR3 DNA is TGTGCCAGCAGCTTTGGACAGGGGAATCAGCCCCAGCATTTT. Its translation: CASSFGQGNQPQHF. This sequence joins TRBV13 and TRBJ1-5; 9 bases agree with TRBD1. The CDR3 runs 14 residues. J was trimmed by 4 bases and V by 3 bases; bases with no gene match: 1. Germline V gene lookup returns CDR1 PRHDT and CDR2 FYEKMQ (reference sequence).

V usage is TRBV11-2 and J usage is TRBJ2-7; TRBD1 aligns across 9 bases. Germline V lookup: CDR1 SGHAT, CDR2 FQNNGV. The junction had 7 bases not matched to a gene; V was cut back by 2 bases and J by 2 bases. The CDR3 sequence is 16 residues long. This CDR3 reads CASSLRVTGGTYEQYF. The CDR3 DNA is TGTGCCAGCAGCTTACGTGTGACAGGGGGTACCTACGAGCAGTACTTC.

The chain uses TRBV2 and TRBJ1-1; D unclear. V was pared by 9 bases and J by 3 bases, with 8 bases between. CDR1 is SNHLY and CDR2 is FYNNEI in the germline V gene. The CDR3 is 11 residues long. In DNA, the CDR3 is TGTGCCAGTTCCTACGACACTGAAGCTTTCTTT. It is translated as CASSYDTEAFF. The whole variable domain, filled in from reference TRBV2 and TRBJ1-1, reads EPEVTQTPSHQVTQMGQEVILRCVPISNHLYFYWYRQILGQKVEFLVSFYNNEISEKSEIFDDQFSVERPDGSNFTLKIRSTKLEDSAMYFCASSYDTEAFFGQGTRLTVV.

The rearrangement joins TRBV9 to TRBJ2-1; 11 bases map to TRBD2. Trimming cost V 0 bases and J 0 bases; bases outside gene matches: 2. The V gene's germline CDR1 is SGDLS and CDR2 YYNGEE. The CDR3 covers 17 residues. CDR3 DNA: TGTGCCAGCAGCGTAGGACTAGCGGGGAGCTCCTACAATGAGCAGTTCTTC. Translating it yields CASSVGLAGSSYNEQFF.

In this sample, this clone turned up once. The chain carries TRBV19 and TRBJ1-2; possibly TRBD1 for D (6 bases). CDR3 length: 15 residues. In germline, CDR1 is LNHDA, CDR2 SQIVND (reference sequence). V was cut by 3 bases and J by 0 bases, with 11 bases left in between. CDR3 DNA sequence: TGTGCCAGTAGTATTCGGGGGGGCCCTAACTATGGCTACACCTTC. This codes for CASSIRGGPNYGYTF.

The rearrangement uses TRBV7-9 and TRBJ2-2, with D uncertain. Germline V gives CDR1 SEHNR, CDR2 FQNEAQ (reference sequence). This CDR3 spans 13 amino acids. The V end was cut by 1 base, the J end by 6 bases, with 6 bases between. CDR3 nucleotide sequence: TGTGCCAGCAGCTTAGTTGAACCCGGGGAGCTGTTTTTT. It specifies CASSLVEPGELFF.

This chain joins TRBV6-1 and TRBJ1-2; D perhaps matches TRBD1 (5 bases). Trimming pared 1 base from V and 0 bases from J, leaving 12 bases between. Germline loops: CDR1 MNHNS, CDR2 SASEGT. The CDR3 runs 16 residues. CDR3 nucleotides: TGTGCCAGCAGTGAAGATACAGGAGCAACTAACTATGGCTACACCTTC. Translated, it gives CASSEDTGATNYGYTF.

This chain uses TRBV6-6 with TRBJ1-2; D gene uncertain. Per the germline V gene, CDR1 is MNHNY and CDR2 is SVGAGI (reference sequence). V dropped 9 bases and J dropped 4 bases, with 18 bases sitting between them. CDR3 length: 14 residues. The CDR3, as DNA: TGTGCCAGTGAAACGGGATTAAAGATCTATGGCTACACCTTC. Its protein product is CASETGLKIYGYTF.

The genes are TRBV6-1 and TRBJ2-3; no firm D call. The CDR3 consists of 13 residues. Germline-derived CDR1 and CDR2 are MNHNS and SASEGT. V gave up 7 bases and J gave up 2 bases, with 10 bases separating them. The CDR3 sequence is CASNGQNTDTQYF. The CDR3 nucleotides are TGTGCCAGCAACGGCCAGAACACAGATACGCAGTATTTT.

The chain has TRBV11-2 and TRBJ2-2; 10 bases match TRBD2. The V gene end was trimmed by 3 bases and the J gene end by 5 bases; junction bases not matched to a gene: 9. Germline CDR1 is SGHAT and CDR2 is FQNNGV. CDR3 size: 17 residues. The CDR3 loop reads CASSFTPLAGVTGELFF. The CDR3 bases are TGTGCCAGCAGCTTCACCCCGCTAGCGGGAGTTACCGGGGAGCTGTTTTTT.

V usage is TRBV11-2 and J usage is TRBJ1-4; no clear D. V lost 5 bases and J 8 bases, leaving 18 bases between the germline ends. This CDR3 region has 15 residues. Germline V gene data show CDR1 as SGHAT and CDR2 as FQNNGV. In DNA form, the CDR3 reads TGTGCCAGCAGCCCCGGGGAGGGATTCGGGGAAAAACTGTTTTTT. It specifies CASSPGEGFGEKLFF.

The rearrangement uses TRBV6-5 and TRBJ1-1; possible D gene TRBD1, 6 bases. CDR1 and CDR2 from the germline V gene are MNHEY and SVGAGI. Trimming removed 3 bases from V and 5 bases from J, with 16 bases in between. This CDR3 has 15 residues. CDR3 sequence: CASSYLLTGWTEAFF. The CDR3 DNA follows: TGTGCCAGCAGTTATCTACTCACAGGGTGGACTGAAGCTTTCTTT.

The V call is TRBV4-1, the J call TRBJ2-6; 12 bases agree with TRBD2. The CDR3 extends over 20 amino acids. Per germline, CDR1 MGHRA and CDR2 YSYEKL. The J segment lost 0 bases and the V segment lost 6 bases, leaving 12 bases of the junction unmatched. The CDR3 bases are TGCGCCAGCAGAGTAGGGCTAGCGGGGGGGCCCCTCTCTGGGGCCAACGTCCTGACTTTC. Translation: CASRVGLAGGPLSGANVLTF.

The rearrangement joins TRBV19 to TRBJ2-7, with TRBD1 as a possible D gene (5 bases). Between the trimmed V and J ends, which lost 3 bases and 3 bases, there was a span of 15 bases. Germline V gene lookup returns CDR1 LNHDA and CDR2 SQIVND (reference sequence). The CDR3 spans 15 residues. The CDR3 DNA reads TGTGCCAGTAGTATCGGTAGGGGCCCCATCTACGAGCAGTACTTC. Residues: CASSIGRGPIYEQYF.

This sequence joins TRBV9 and TRBJ2-7; 9 bases are shared with TRBD2. V gave up 0 bases and J gave up 3 bases; unmatched junction bases: 7. Germline V lookup: CDR1 SGDLS, CDR2 YYNGEE. This CDR3 has 16 amino acids. CDR3 residues: CASSVGALAGFYEQYF. CDR3 DNA sequence: TGTGCCAGCAGCGTAGGGGCCCTAGCGGGATTCTACGAGCAGTACTTC.

The chain uses TRBV28 and TRBJ2-1; 10 bases agree with TRBD1. Germline V gives CDR1 MDHEN, CDR2 SYDVKM. CDR3 length equals 20 residues. V was pared by 3 bases and J by 1 base, with 15 bases of the junction left unmatched. The chain's CDR3 is CASSFVGWTGGELSYNEQFF. CDR3 sequence (DNA): TGTGCCAGCAGTTTTGTCGGGTGGACAGGGGGGGAACTGTCCTACAATGAGCAGTTCTTC.

This clone was found a few times. The chain carries TRBV9 and TRBJ1-1; tentative D call: TRBD1 (6 bases). Germline lookup yields CDR1 SGDLS and CDR2 YYNGEE. The CDR3 is 13 residues long. V lost 4 bases, J lost 4 bases, and 11 bases lay in between. The CDR3 loop reads CASSWGGGTEAFF. CDR3 bases: TGTGCCAGCAGCTGGGGAGGGGGCACTGAAGCTTTCTTT.

The V gene is TRBV7-2, the J gene TRBJ2-1, with D unclear. The CDR3 runs 16 residues. V lost 1 base, J lost 4 bases, and 14 bases lay in between. CDR1 and CDR2 (germline): SGHTA, FQGNSA. CDR3 protein: CASSLGLAQTYNEQFF. The CDR3 region has the DNA TGTGCCAGCAGCTTAGGGCTGGCCCAGACATACAATGAGCAGTTCTTC.